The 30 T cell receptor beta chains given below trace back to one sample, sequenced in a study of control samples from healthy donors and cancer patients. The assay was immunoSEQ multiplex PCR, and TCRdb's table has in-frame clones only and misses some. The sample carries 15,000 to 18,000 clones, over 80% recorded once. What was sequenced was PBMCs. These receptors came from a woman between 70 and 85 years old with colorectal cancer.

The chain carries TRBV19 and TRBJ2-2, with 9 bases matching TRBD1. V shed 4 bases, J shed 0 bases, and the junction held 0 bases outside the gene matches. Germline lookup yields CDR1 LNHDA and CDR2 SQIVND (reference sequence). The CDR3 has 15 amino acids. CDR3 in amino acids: CASSRDRANTGELFF. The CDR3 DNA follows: TGTGCCAGTAGTAGGGACAGGGCGAACACCGGGGAGCTGTTTTTT.

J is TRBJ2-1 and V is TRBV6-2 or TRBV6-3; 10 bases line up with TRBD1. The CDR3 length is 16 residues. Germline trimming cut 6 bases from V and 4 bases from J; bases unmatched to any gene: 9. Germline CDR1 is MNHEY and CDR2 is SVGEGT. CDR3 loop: CASSLPRTGGYNEQFF. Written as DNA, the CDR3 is TGTGCCAGCAGCCTACCCCGGACAGGGGGTTACAATGAGCAGTTCTTC.

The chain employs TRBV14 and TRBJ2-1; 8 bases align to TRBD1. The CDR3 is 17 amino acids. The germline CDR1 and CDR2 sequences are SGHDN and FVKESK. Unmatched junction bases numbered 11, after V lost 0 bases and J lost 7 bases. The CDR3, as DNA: TGTGCCAGCAGCCAAGACAGGGGGCGCCGACTGGCGAATGAGCAGTTCTTC. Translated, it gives CASSQDRGRRLANEQFF.

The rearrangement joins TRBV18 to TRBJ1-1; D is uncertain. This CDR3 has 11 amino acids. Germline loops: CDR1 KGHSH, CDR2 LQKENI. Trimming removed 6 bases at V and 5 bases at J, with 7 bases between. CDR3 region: CASSAGTEAFF. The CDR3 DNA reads TGTGCCAGCTCGGCGGGGACTGAAGCTTTCTTT.

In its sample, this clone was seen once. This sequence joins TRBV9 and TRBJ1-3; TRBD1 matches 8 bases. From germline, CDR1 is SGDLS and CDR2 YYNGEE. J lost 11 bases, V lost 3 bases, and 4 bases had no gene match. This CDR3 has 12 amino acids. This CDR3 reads CASSDTGGSIYF. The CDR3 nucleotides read TGTGCCAGCAGCGACACAGGGGGGTCCATATATTTT.

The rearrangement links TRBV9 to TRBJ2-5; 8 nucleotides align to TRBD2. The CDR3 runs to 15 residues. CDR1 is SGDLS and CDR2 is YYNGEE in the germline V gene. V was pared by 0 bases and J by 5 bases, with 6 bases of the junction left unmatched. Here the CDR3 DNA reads TGTGCCAGCAGCGTAGCCCCGCTAGCGGGTGAGACCCAGTACTTC. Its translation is CASSVAPLAGETQYF.

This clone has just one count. CDR3 sequence (DNA): TGTGCCTGGGAGGACGGGCTAAGCTCCTACGAGCAGTACTTC. It is translated as CAWEDGLSSYEQYF. The chain employs TRBV30 and TRBJ2-7; D is unresolved. Germline CDR1 reads GTSNPN; CDR2 reads SVGIG (reference sequence). V was clipped by 5 bases and J by 0 bases, with 14 bases between them. CDR3 length: 14 amino acids.

The CDR3 sequence: CASSINPTGYEQFF. The CDR3 DNA reads as TGTGCCAGTAGTATAAACCCGACGGGGTATGAGCAGTTCTTC. This chain uses TRBV19 with TRBJ2-1; tentatively, D is TRBD2 (5 bases). Trimming removed 2 bases from V and 8 bases from J, with 13 bases in between. From germline, CDR1 is LNHDA and CDR2 SQIVND (reference sequence). CDR3 length equals 14 residues.

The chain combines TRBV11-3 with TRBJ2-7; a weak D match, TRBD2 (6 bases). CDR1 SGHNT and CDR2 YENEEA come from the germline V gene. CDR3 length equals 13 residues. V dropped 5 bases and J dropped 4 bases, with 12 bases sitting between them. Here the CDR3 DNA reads TGTGCCAGCAGCCCCAGTGCGGGGTACGAGCAGTACTTC. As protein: CASSPSAGYEQYF. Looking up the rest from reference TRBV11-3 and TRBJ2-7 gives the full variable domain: EAGVVQSPRYKIIEKKQPVAFWCNPISGHNTLYWYLQNLGQGPELLIRYENEEAVDDSQLPKDRFSAERLKGVDSTLKIQPAELGDSAVYLCASSPSAGYEQYFGPGTRLTVT.

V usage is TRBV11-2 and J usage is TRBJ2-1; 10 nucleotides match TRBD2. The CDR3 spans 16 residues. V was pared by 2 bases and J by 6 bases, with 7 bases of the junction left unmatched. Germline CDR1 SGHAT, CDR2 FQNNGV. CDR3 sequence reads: CASSLYPSGGVNEQFF. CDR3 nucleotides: TGTGCCAGCAGCTTATACCCTAGCGGGGGAGTCAATGAGCAGTTCTTC.

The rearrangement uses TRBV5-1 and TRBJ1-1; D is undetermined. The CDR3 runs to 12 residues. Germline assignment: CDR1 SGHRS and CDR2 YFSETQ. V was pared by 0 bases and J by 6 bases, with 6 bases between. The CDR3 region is CASSLDGAEAFF. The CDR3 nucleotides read TGCGCCAGCAGCTTGGACGGGGCTGAAGCTTTCTTT.

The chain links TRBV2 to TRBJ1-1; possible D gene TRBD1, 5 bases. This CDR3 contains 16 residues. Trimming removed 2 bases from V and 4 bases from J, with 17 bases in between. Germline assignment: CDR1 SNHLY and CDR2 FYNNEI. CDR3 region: CASSEWMPAQGTEAFF. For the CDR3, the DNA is TGTGCCAGCAGTGAATGGATGCCGGCTCAGGGCACTGAAGCTTTCTTT.

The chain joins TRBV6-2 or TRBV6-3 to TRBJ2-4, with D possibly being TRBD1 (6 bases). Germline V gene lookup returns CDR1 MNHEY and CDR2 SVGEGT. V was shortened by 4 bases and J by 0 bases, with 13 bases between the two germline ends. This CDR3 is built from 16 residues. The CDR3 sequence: CASSWRGTLAKNIQYF. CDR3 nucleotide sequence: TGTGCCAGCAGTTGGAGAGGGACACTAGCCAAAAACATTCAGTACTTC.

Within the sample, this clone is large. CDR3 bases: TGTGCCTGGGGGGAGTCGTCCAGCTCCTACAATGAGCAGTTCTTC. It yields the protein CAWGESSSSYNEQFF. The chain links TRBV30 to TRBJ2-1; possible D gene TRBD2, 5 bases. V was clipped by 5 bases and J by 0 bases, with 14 bases between them. In germline, CDR1 is GTSNPN, CDR2 SVGIG (reference sequence). The CDR3 runs to 15 residues.

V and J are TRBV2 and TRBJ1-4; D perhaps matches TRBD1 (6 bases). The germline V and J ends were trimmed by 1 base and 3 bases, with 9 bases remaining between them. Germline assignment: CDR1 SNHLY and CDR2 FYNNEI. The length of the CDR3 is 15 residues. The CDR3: CASSEDGGPNEKLFF. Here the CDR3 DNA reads TGTGCCAGCAGTGAAGATGGGGGGCCTAATGAAAAACTGTTTTTT.

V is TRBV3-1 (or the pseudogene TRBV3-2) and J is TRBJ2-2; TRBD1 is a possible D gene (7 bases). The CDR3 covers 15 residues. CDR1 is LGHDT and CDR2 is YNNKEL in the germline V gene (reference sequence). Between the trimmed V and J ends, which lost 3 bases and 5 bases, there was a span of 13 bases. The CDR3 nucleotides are TGTGCCAGCAGCCAGCAGGGGGGTCCTACCGGGGAGCTGTTTTTT. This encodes CASSQQGGPTGELFF.

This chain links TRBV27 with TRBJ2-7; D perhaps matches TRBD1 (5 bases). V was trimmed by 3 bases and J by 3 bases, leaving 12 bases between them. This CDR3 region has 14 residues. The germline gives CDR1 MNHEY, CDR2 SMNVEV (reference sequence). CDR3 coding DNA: TGTGCCAGCAGTTTCAGGACAAGCCTCTACGAGCAGTACTTC. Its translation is CASSFRTSLYEQYF.

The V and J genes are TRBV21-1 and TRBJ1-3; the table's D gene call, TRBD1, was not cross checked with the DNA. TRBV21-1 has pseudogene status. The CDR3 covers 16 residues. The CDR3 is CASSYARDISGNTIYF. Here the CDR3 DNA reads TGTGCCAGCAGCTATGCCAGGGACATCTCTGGAAACACCATATATTTT.

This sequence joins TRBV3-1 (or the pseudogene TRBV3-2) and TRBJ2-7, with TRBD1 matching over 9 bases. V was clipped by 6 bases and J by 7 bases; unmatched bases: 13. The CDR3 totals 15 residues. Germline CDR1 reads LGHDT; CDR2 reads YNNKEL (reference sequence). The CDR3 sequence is CASRQNRDRAREQYF. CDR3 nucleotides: TGTGCCAGCAGGCAAAACCGGGACAGGGCTAGAGAGCAGTACTTC.

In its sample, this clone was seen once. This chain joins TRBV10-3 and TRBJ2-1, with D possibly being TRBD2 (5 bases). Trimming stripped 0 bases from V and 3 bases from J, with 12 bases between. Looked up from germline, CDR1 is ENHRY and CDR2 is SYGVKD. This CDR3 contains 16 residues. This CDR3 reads CAISESMAGHYNEQFF. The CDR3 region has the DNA TGTGCCATCAGTGAGTCAATGGCGGGCCACTACAATGAGCAGTTCTTC.

CDR3 nucleotides: TGCGCCAGCAGCTTCCGACAGGGTGGTACCGATACGCAGTATTTT. As protein: CASSFRQGGTDTQYF. The chain employs TRBV5-1 and TRBJ2-3; 7 nucleotides match TRBD1. The V gene end was trimmed by 2 bases and the J gene end by 6 bases; junction bases not matched to a gene: 9. CDR3 length: 15 amino acids. Germline V gene data show CDR1 as SGHRS and CDR2 as YFSETQ.

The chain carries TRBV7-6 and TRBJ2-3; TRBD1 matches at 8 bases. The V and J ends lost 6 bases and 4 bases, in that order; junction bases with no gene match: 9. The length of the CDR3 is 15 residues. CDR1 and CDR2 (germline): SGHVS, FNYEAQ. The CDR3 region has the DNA TGTGCCAGCAGACCCCGCAGGGGGCAGGCAGATACGCAGTATTTT. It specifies CASRPRRGQADTQYF. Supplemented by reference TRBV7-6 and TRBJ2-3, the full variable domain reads GAGVSQSPRYKVTKRGQDVALRCDPISGHVSLYWYRQALGQGPEFLTYFNYEAQQDKSGLPNDRFSAERPEGSISTLTIQRTEQRDSAMYRCASRPRRGQADTQYFGPGTRLTVL.

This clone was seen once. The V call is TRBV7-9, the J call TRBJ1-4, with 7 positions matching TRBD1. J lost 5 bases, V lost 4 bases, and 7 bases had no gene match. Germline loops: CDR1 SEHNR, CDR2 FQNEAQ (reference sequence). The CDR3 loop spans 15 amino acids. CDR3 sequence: CASSSKGAANEKLFF. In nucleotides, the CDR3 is TGTGCCAGCAGCTCCAAGGGGGCGGCCAATGAAAAACTGTTTTTT.

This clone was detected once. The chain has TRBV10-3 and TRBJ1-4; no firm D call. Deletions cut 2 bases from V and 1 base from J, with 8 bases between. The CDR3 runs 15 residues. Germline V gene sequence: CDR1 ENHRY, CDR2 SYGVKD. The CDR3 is CAISELLGTNEKLFF. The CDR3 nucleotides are TGTGCCATCAGTGAGCTACTTGGAACTAATGAAAAACTGTTTTTT.

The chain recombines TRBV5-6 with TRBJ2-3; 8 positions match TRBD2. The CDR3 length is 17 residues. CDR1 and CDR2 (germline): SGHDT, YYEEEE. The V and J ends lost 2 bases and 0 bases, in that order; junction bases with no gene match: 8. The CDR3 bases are TGTGCCAGCAGCTTCGGGCGTACTAGCGGCAGCACAGATACGCAGTATTTT. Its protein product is CASSFGRTSGSTDTQYF.

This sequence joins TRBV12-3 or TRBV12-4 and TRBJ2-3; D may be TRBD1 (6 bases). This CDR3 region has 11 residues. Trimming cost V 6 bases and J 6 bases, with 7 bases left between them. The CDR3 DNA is TGTGCCAGCAGCCAGGGGGATACGCAGTATTTT. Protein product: CASSQGDTQYF.

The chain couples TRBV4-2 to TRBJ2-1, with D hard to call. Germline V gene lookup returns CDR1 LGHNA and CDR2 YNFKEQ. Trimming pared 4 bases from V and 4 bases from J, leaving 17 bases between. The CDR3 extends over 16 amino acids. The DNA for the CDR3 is TGTGCCAGCAGCCCCTTCAGTGGCGGTTCTTACAATGAGCAGTTCTTC. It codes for CASSPFSGGSYNEQFF.

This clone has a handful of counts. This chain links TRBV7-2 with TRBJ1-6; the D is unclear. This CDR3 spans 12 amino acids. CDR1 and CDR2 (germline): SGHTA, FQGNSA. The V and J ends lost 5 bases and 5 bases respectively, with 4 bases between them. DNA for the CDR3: TGTGCCAGCAGCCCCCATAATTCACCCCTCCACTTT. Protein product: CASSPHNSPLHF.

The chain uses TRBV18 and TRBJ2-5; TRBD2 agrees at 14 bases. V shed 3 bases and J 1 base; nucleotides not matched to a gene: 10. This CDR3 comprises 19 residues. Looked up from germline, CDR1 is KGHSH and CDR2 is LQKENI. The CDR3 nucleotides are TGTGCCAGCTCACCGGGACTAGCGGGAGCTGGGGGCCCCCAAGAGACCCAGTACTTC. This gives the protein CASSPGLAGAGGPQETQYF.

CDR3 sequence reads: CASSSYTEAFF. CDR3 DNA: TGTGCCAGCAGTTCTTACACTGAAGCTTTCTTT. The chain couples TRBV6-6 to TRBJ1-1, with no clear D. Trimming removed 4 bases from V and 3 bases from J, with 3 bases in between. The CDR3 spans 11 residues. Germline V CDR1 and CDR2: MNHNY, SVGAGI (reference sequence).